This T cell receptor beta chain was profiled in a study of T cell responses to AZD1222 COVID-19 vaccine. General study findings and limits: After two AZD1222 doses, spike-specific TCR breadth and depth rose versus day 0. Donors were chiefly white British, with a greater number of females, and clonal diversity was perhaps underestimated. Scientists sampled the repertoires only once the peak T cell response had passed. Baseline serostatus was positive in only a handful of AZD1222 recipients.

To note about this clone: Its antigen remains unknown.

Per the germline V gene, CDR1 is MNHNY and CDR2 is SVGAGI (reference sequence). With V trimmed by 5 bases and J by 5 bases, 11 bases remained unmatched. This CDR3 comprises 16 residues. Produced via immunoSEQ multiplex PCR; TCRdb's table is partial and in-frame only. The sample lists about 170,000 clones; over 80% were seen once. This receptor was identified in an adult who received the MenACWY meningococcal vaccine as a control. The chain couples TRBV6-6 to TRBJ2-7; 11 bases fit TRBD1. Sequencing used peripheral blood, obtained 28 days after the second dose of the MenACWY control vaccine. This chain's CDR3 is CASSKPPGQGDDEQYF. In nucleotides, the CDR3 is TGTGCCAGCAGTAAACCACCGGGACAGGGGGACGACGAGCAGTACTTC.